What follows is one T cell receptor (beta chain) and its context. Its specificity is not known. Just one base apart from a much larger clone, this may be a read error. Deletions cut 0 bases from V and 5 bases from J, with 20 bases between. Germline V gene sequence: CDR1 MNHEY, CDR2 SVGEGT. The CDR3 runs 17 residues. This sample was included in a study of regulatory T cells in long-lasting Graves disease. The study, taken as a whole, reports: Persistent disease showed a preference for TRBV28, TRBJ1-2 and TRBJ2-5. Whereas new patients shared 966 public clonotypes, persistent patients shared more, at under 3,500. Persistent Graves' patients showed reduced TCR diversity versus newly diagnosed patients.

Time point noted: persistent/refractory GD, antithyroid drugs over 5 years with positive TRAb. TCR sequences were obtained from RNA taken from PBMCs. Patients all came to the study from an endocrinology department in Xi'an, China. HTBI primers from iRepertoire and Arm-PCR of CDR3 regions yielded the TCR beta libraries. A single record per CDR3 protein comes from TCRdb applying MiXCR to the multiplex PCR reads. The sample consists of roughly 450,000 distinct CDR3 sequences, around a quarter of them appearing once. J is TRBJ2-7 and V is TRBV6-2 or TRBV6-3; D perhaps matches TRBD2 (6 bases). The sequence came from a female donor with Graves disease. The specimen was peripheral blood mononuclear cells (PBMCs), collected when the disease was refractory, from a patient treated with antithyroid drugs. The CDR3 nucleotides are TGTGCCAGCAGTTACTCGCCGTTCGGGGGATCGTCTAACGAGCAGTACTTC. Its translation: CASSYSPFGGSSNEQYF.